The clone carrying this T cell receptor (beta chain) was observed a few times. The target antigen is unknown. Each CDR3 protein gets one entry after TCRdb re-called the reads with MiXCR. The table lists fewer than 400,000 distinct CDR3 sequences, around 18% of them singletons, with 8.7% in the top ten. This sample was included in a study of T cell repertoires in cytomegalovirus infection. Study information: An indication of both CMV infection and matching HLA type came from public TCR beta signatures.

Findings and limits, study-wide: In two of eight donors, the top clonotype was HLA-C-restricted CMV-specific.

The TCR originated in a human donor in good health (CMV status not recorded). Some clones in this sample may be carry-over from other donors' samples. Source material: PBMCs.

Written as DNA, the CDR3 is TGTGCCAGCAGTTACTTTGCTCGAGGGGACTACGAGCAGTACTTC. This translates into CASSYFARGDYEQYF. The V and J genes are TRBV6-2 or TRBV6-3 and TRBJ2-7; D possibly uses TRBD1 or TRBD2 (5 bases each). The V end was cut by 1 base, the J end by 3 bases, with 13 bases between. CDR1 is MNHEY, CDR2 SVGEGT, per germline. The CDR3 is made up of 15 amino acids.